This T cell receptor beta chain was sequenced during a study of a mutant IDH1 vaccine in newly diagnosed glioma (dated by TCRdb to the early 2020s). About the investigation overall: Patients received eight vaccinations in weeks 1, 3, 5, 7, 11, 15, 19 and 23, corresponding to visits V03 through V10. Vaccination was initiated 4-6 weeks after radiotherapy alone, or concurrently with temozolomide cycles in the chemotherapy-containing groups. Of the approximately 35 treated patients, about 62% were male and about 40% were female, and the mean age was approximately 41 years. Prior to enrollment, patients had been given standard therapy consisting of radiotherapy alone, temozolomide alone, or radiochemotherapy with temozolomide, with the combination given to most patients. Six visits were used for peripheral blood collection: V03 (baseline), V05, V07, V10, V12 and V13. For exploratory analyses, 25 to 30 treated patients had longitudinal TCRB deep sequencing done wherever samples were available. Points the paper makes about the study in general: PBMC samples for TCRB deep sequencing were selected based on availability. No apparent relationship was observed between pseudoprogression and alterations in the top peripheral T cell clonotypes detected by TCRB sequencing. Immune responses induced by the vaccine were seen in around 94% of patients across multiple MHC alleles. The authors noted that analyses of patient blood samples could not be reproduced because of sample limitations.

This clone was recorded once. This receptor's antigen is unknown. The sample holds no much larger clone one base away, and base qualities are not on file. This specimen's time point label, interpreted: week 11, during vaccination. A 20-mer mutant IDH1 peptide at 300 micrograms in Montanide made up each vaccine dose, which was injected subcutaneously together with topical imiquimod. The donors had newly diagnosed IDH1-mutant astrocytomas of WHO grade 3 or 4 that showed loss of nuclear ATRX. The samples were drawn from NOA16, a multicentre, single-arm, open-label phase I trial in Germany that tested a mutant IDH1 peptide vaccine in humans for the first time. The DNeasy Blood and Tissue Kit was used to extract genomic DNA from EDTA blood for TCRB sequencing. From V the trimming removes 5 bases and from J it removes 6 bases, while the gene matches leave 10 bases of the junction unaccounted for. The CDR1 and CDR2 encoded by the germline V gene (reference sequence) are LNHDA and SQIVND. Taken from cysteine to phenylalanine, the CDR3 has 15 residues. Only the CDR3 DNA is retained, 45 bases long and in frame from the first base.

Library preparation used the immunoSEQ multiplex PCR assay. Rearranged TCR beta chain sequences were amplified using the hsTCRB Kit according to the manufacturer's protocol. Sequencing of TCRB libraries was carried out on an Illumina MiSeq. In the source study's methods: The kit vendor's proprietary platform handled demultiplexing, trimming and gene mapping. TCRdb retrieved this table from immuneACCESS and kept in-frame rearrangements only. Not all clones are present; in checked studies, unresolved V genes account for under half, and no reason is known for the remainder. That table furnishes V, J and clone size, whereas the DNA furnished D and trimming. Recorded for this sample are 110,000 or so clones; roughly 90% of them occurred a single time. Roughly 0.61% of the sample is held by the ten biggest clonotypes.

The TCR originated in a woman aged 50 to 60 with glioma. The specimen comprised PBMCs, sampled from a glioma patient whose treatment included an IDH1 peptide vaccine. The V and J segments used are TRBV19 and TRBJ2-3; TRBD1 matches 8 bases in the middle. This receptor has the CDR3 CASSPRQGPADTQYF. The DNA sequence is as follows: TGTGCCAGTAGTCCCCGACAGGGGCCCGCGGATACGCAGTATTTT.